The clone carrying this T cell receptor (beta chain) showed up just once. The CDR3 consists of 17 residues. V was cut by 3 bases and J by 4 bases, with 19 bases left in between. The germline CDR1 and CDR2 sequences are MGHRA and YSYEKL. The source of the sample is a study of shared clonotypes between healthy human individuals. Naive CD8 cells, CD45RO-negative and positively selected for CCR7, excluded terminally differentiated effector memory CD45RA+ cells. Profiling relied on immunoSEQ multiplex PCR, and the TCRdb table lists in-frame clones only, not all of them. In the table there are some 1,900,000 clones, about 95% of which are singletons.

The receptor comes from a man aged 18 to 30 in good health. The specimen sequenced was naive CD8+ T cells sorted from blood. The chain joins TRBV4-1 to TRBJ1-3; no firm D call. DNA of the CDR3: TGCGCCAGCAGCCATTGGACCTTCAAGCTTCCCGGAAACACCATATATTTT. Protein product: CASSHWTFKLPGNTIYF.